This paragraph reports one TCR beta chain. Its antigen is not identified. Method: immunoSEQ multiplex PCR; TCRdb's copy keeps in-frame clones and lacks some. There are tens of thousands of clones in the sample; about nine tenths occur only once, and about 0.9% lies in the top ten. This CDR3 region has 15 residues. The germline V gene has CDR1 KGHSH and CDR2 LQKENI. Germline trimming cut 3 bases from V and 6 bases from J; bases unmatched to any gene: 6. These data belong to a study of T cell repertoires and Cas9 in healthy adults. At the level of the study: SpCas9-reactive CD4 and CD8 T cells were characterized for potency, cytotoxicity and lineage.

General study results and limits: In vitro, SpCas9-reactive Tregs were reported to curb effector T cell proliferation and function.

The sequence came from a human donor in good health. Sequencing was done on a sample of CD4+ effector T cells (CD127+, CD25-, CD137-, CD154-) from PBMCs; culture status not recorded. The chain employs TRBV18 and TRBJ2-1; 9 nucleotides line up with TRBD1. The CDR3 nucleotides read TGTGCCAGCTCACCCCGGGACAGGGACGGCAATGAGCAGTTCTTC. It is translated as CASSPRDRDGNEQFF.